This TCR beta chain appears in the sequencing data of a study of blood T cell repertoires in COVID-19. Across the study: From the United States, Italy and Spain came samples of acute and convalescent COVID-19. In each case, the material was cDNA or gDNA derived from T cells, B-cell-depleted T cells, or PBMCs.

The CDR3 runs 14 residues. V was pared by 4 bases and J by 5 bases, with 8 bases of the junction left unmatched. Per germline, CDR1 MNHEY and CDR2 SVGEGT. Under the authors' procedure: Nucleated cell number was recorded as an estimate derived from reference gene primer amplification. The repertoire was sequenced with immunoSEQ multiplex PCR; TCRdb's copy has only in-frame clones and lacks some. That table furnishes V, J and clone size, whereas the DNA furnished D and trimming. The sample consists of roughly 250,000 clones, approximately 84% of them appearing once. This sequence originates from a man in his fifties or sixties with active or convalescent COVID-19. The chain couples TRBV6-2 or TRBV6-3 to TRBJ2-7, with TRBD1 identical over 7 bases. Specimen: peripheral blood. The CDR3 DNA sequence: TGTGCCAGCAGTTTATTACAGGGGCCCCACGAGCAGTACTTC. It translates to CASSLLQGPHEQYF.